The following is a T cell receptor beta chain sequence with its context. The record originates from a study of blood T cell repertoires in COVID-19. Study background: Acute and convalescent COVID-19 samples came from the United States, Italy and Spain. PBMCs, B-cell-depleted T cells, or T cells provided the cDNA or gDNA that made up the material.

Original methodology: From reference gene primer amplification, estimates of nucleated cell counts were derived. The repertoire was sequenced with immunoSEQ multiplex PCR; TCRdb's copy has only in-frame clones and lacks some. V, J and clone size are those of that table, while D and trimming were read from the DNA. The data show 470,000 or so clones, approximately 90% seen once. This receptor was taken from a woman in her 30s with acute or convalescent COVID-19. Sample: peripheral blood.

Here the CDR3 reads CASRKLTANEKLFF. CDR3 in DNA: TGTGCCAGCAGGAAACTGACAGCTAATGAAAAACTGTTTTTT. J is TRBJ1-4 and V is TRBV6-5; the D gene is possibly TRBD1 (5 bases). The CDR3 sequence is 14 residues long. CDR1 MNHEY and CDR2 SVGAGI come from the germline V gene. V lost 6 bases and J 3 bases, leaving 11 bases between the germline ends.